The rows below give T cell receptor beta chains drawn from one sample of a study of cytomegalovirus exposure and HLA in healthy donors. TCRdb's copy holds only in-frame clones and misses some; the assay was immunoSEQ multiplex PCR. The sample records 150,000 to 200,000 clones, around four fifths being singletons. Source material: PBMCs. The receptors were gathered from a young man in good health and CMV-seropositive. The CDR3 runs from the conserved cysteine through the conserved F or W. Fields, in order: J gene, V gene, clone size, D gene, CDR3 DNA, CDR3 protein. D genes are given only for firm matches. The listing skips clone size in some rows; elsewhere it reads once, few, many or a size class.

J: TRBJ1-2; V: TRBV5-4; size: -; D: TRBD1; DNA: TGTGCCAGCAGCCCAGGACAGGGGCTTGCTAACTATGGCTACACCTTC; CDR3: CASSPGQGLANYGYTF
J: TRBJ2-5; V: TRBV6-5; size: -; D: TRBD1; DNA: TGTGCCAGCAGTGCAGGGGGCCTAGAGACCCAGTACTTC; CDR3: CASSAGGLETQYF
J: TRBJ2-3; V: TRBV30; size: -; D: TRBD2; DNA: TGTGCCTGGAGTGTAGGACTAGCGGGGAACACAGATACGCAGTATTTT; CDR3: CAWSVGLAGNTDTQYF
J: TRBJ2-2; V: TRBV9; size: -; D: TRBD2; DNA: TGTGCCAGCAGCGACCCCTTGACTAGCGGGGGGTACGGGGAGCTGTTTTTT; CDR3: CASSDPLTSGGYGELFF
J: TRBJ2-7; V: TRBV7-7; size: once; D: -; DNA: TGTGCTAGCAGCTTAGGACAGAGCTCCTACGAGCAGTACTTC; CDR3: CASSLGQSSYEQYF
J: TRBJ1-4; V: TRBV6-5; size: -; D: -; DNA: TGTGCCAGCAGTTACGCTCAAAGCAATGAAAAACTGTTTTTT; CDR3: CASSYAQSNEKLFF
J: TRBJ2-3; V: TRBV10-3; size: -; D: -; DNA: TGTGCCATCAGTGAGTCTAAAGATACGCAGTATTTT; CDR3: CAISESKDTQYF
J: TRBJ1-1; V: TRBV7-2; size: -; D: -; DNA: TGTGCCAGCAGCCCGGGACTTGGGACTGAAGCTTTCTTT; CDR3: CASSPGLGTEAFF
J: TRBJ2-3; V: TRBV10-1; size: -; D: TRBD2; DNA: TGCGCCAGCAGTGCGGGGGGGAGCACAGATACGCAGTATTTT; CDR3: CASSAGGSTDTQYF
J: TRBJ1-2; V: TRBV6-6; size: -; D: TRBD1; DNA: TGTGCCAGCTCCCCCGGGGGGACAGGGCGGAATGGCTACACCTTC; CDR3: CASSPGGTGRNGYTF
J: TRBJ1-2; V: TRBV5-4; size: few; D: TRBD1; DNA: TGTGCCAGCAGCCCGGACAGGGTGCACAACTATGGCTACACCTTC; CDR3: CASSPDRVHNYGYTF
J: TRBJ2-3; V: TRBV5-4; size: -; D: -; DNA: TGTGCCAGCAGCTTGCCGGGGACTAGCACAGATACGCAGTATTTT; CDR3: CASSLPGTSTDTQYF
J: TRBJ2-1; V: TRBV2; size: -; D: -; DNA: TGTGCCAGCAGTATGGGGTGGGGGCGGACTGAGGGGAATGAGCAGTTCTTC; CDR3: CASSMGWGRTEGNEQFF
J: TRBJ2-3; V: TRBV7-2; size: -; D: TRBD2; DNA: TGTGCCAGCAGCTTAAGCCCCGGGGGGAGCCTGAGCACAGATACGCAGTATTTT; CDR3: CASSLSPGGSLSTDTQYF
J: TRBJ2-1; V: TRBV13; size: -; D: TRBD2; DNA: TGTGCCAGCAGCTTAGCGGGGGGGCCCTACAATGAGCAGTTCTTC; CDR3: CASSLAGGPYNEQFF
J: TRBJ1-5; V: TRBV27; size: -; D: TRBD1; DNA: TGTGCCAGCACCCTACGACGATTTATCGACAGACAGGGGAATCAGCCCCAGCATTTT; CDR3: CASTLRRFIDRQGNQPQHF
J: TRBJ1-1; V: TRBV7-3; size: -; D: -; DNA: TGTGCCAGCAGCTTCCAGGGTGCCACTGAAGCTTTCTTT; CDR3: CASSFQGATEAFF
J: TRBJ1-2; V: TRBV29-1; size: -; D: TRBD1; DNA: TGCAGCGTTCGACAGGGTAGCGGCTATGGCTACACCTTC; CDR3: CSVRQGSGYGYTF
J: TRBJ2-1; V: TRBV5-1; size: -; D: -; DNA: TGCGCCAGCAGCTTCGCAGGGGTCGGGGACAATGAGCAGTTCTTC; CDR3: CASSFAGVGDNEQFF
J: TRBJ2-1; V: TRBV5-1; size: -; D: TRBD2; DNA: TGCGCCAGCAGCTTGGACGGGAGGAACAATGAGCAGTTCTTC; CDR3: CASSLDGRNNEQFF
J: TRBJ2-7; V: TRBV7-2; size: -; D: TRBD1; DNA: TGTGCCAGCAGCTTAGAACGGGACAGGGGAGGATACGAGCAGTACTTC; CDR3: CASSLERDRGGYEQYF
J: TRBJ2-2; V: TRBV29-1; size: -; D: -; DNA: TGCAGCGTTACCCCGAGACACTTACTTAACACCGGGGAGCTGTTTTTT; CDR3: CSVTPRHLLNTGELFF
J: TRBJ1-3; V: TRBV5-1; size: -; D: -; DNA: TGCGCCAGCAGCTTAGGAGGGGAGTCTGGAAACACCATATATTTT; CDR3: CASSLGGESGNTIYF
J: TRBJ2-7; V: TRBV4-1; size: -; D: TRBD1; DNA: TGCGCCAGCAGCCAGCTAACAGGGGTGGACGAGCAGTACTTC; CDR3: CASSQLTGVDEQYF
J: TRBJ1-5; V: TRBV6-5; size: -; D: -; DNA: TGTGCCAGCAGTTACTCGGGCGCAGGGCGCAATCAGCCCCAGCATTTT; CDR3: CASSYSGAGRNQPQHF
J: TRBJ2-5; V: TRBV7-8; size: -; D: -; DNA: TGTGCCAGCAGCTTTCCTAGGGGCAGAGAGACCCAGTACTTC; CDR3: CASSFPRGRETQYF